This record concerns one T cell receptor beta chain sequence. Its antigen is not identified. The sample originates from a study of CD8 T cells in ankylosing spondylitis. By quantitative 5'-RACE with molecular barcodes, the TCR beta libraries were made. Each CDR3 protein is one row after TCRdb ran MiXCR on the 5' RACE reads. The repertoire holds 100,000 to 150,000 distinct CDR3 sequences, with 17% as singletons. The trim removed 5 bases at V and 6 bases at J, leaving 5 bases unmatched. The CDR3 covers 13 residues. CDR1 SGHDN and CDR2 FVKESK come from the germline V gene. The study, taken as a whole, reports: Within ankylosing spondylitis blood, a TCR beta motif made up of several highly homologous variants appeared to be characteristic. A number of the motif variants had already been described in reactive arthritis synovial fluid and blood.

The sequenced sample consisted of blood, either unsorted or a sorted T cell fraction (not recorded which). The sequence was obtained from a male donor with ankylosing spondylitis. The chain is built from TRBV14 and TRBJ2-3; 7 bases fit TRBD2. The CDR3: CASSVAGGDTQYF. The CDR3 DNA reads as TGTGCCAGCAGCGTGGCCGGGGGGGATACGCAGTATTTT.